Each of the 17 T cell receptor beta chains below was sequenced from the same sample in a study of blood T cells in healthy people across ages. A second PCR of about 6 to 11 cycles used a sample-barcoded 5' primer and a J-beta primer mix. Each CDR3 protein gets one entry after TCRdb re-called the 5' RACE reads with MiXCR. There are 1 million to 1.2 million distinct CDR3 sequences in the sample; around two fifths occur only once, and roughly 13% lies in the top ten. The specimen sequenced was blood. These receptor sequences come from a man aged 18-30 years in good health.

The chain links TRBV5-5 to TRBJ2-1, with TRBD2 identical over 7 bases. The V segment lost 3 bases and the J segment 3 bases; nucleotides outside the gene matches: 6. The CDR3 is 15 amino acids. Germline loops: CDR1 SGHKS, CDR2 YYEKEE (reference sequence). DNA of the CDR3: TGTGCCAGCAGCTCCCGGGGGGTAAACTACAATGAGCAGTTCTTC. Amino acids: CASSSRGVNYNEQFF.

The chain employs TRBV29-1 and TRBJ2-7; 7 bases map to TRBD2. CDR1 SQVTM and CDR2 ANQGSEA come from the germline V gene. The junction had 10 bases not matched to a gene; V was cut back by 2 bases and J by 6 bases. The CDR3 loop spans 14 amino acids. The CDR3 spells CSVEQGEGLGEQYF. DNA for the CDR3: TGCAGCGTTGAACAAGGGGAGGGATTGGGCGAGCAGTACTTC.

The rearrangement joins TRBV27 to TRBJ2-1; 7 positions match TRBD2. This CDR3 spans 18 amino acids. Germline V lookup: CDR1 MNHEY, CDR2 SMNVEV (reference sequence). J lost 3 bases, V lost 1 base, and 12 bases had no gene match. The CDR3 loop reads CASSLLPPTSLYYNEQFF. The DNA for the CDR3 is TGTGCCAGCAGTTTATTACCCCCGACTAGCCTCTACTACAATGAGCAGTTCTTC.

This clonotype was observed once. The chain uses TRBV12-3 or TRBV12-4 and TRBJ2-1, with D possibly matching TRBD2 (6 bases). The CDR3 is made up of 13 amino acids. V lost 6 bases and J 7 bases, leaving 13 bases between the germline ends. The CDR3 DNA reads as TGTGCCAGCAGCCGGGGGAGTATTAATGAGCAGTTCTTC. Translating gives CASSRGSINEQFF.

The chain links TRBV29-1 to TRBJ1-2; 10 bases map to TRBD1. CDR1 and CDR2 (germline): SQVTM, ANQGSEA. CDR3 length: 15 amino acids. With 6 bases clipped from V and 0 bases from J, the junction kept 7 bases outside the gene matches. CDR3 region: CSVVRDRGTNYGYTF. The CDR3 DNA sequence: TGCAGCGTCGTTAGGGACAGGGGAACTAACTATGGCTACACCTTC.

CDR3 bases: TGTGCCAGCAGTGAAGCGCTTAGGGGCTTGGGCAATCAGCCCCAGCATTTT. This codes for CASSEALRGLGNQPQHF. The chain combines TRBV2 with TRBJ1-5, with a weak D call TRBD1 (5 bases). Germline V gene lookup returns CDR1 SNHLY and CDR2 FYNNEI. Trimming shortened V by 0 bases and J by 2 bases, and 14 bases separated the two germline ends. This CDR3 contains 17 residues.

This clonotype was seen only a few times. The chain employs TRBV9 and TRBJ2-3; D is undetermined. CDR3 length: 12 residues. CDR1 and CDR2 from the germline V gene are SGDLS and YYNGEE. V was pared by 2 bases and J by 9 bases, with 10 bases between. CDR3 nucleotide sequence: TGTGCCAGCAGCGTGGACGCGAGCACGCAGTATTTT. This gives the protein CASSVDASTQYF.

In this sample, this clonotype turned up a few times. The chain couples TRBV12-3 or TRBV12-4 to TRBJ1-2; D is perhaps TRBD1 (5 bases). V was cut by 5 bases and J by 5 bases, with 21 bases left in between. There are 16 residues in the CDR3. The CDR3 nucleotides read TGTGCCAGCAGTACACCCAGATCGGGGGTCAGTTATGGCTACACCTTC. This codes for CASSTPRSGVSYGYTF.

This clonotype was seen a handful of times. The chain uses TRBV20-1 and TRBJ2-5; D gene ambiguous. Germline loops: CDR1 DFQATT, CDR2 SNEGSKA (reference sequence). The CDR3 sequence is 12 residues long. V lost 5 bases to trimming and J lost 1 base, with 8 bases between them. The CDR3 sequence: CSASPSQETQYF. CDR3 sequence (DNA): TGCAGTGCTTCGCCGAGCCAAGAGACCCAGTACTTC.

This clonotype has only a few counts. CDR3 nucleotide sequence: TGCGCCAGCAGCTTGAAACTAGGCTTCGGGGAGACCCAGTACTTC. It encodes CASSLKLGFGETQYF. The chain is built from TRBV5-1 and TRBJ2-5; possible D gene TRBD2, 5 bases. Germline lookup yields CDR1 SGHRS and CDR2 YFSETQ. The CDR3 runs 15 residues. V lost 1 base and J lost 5, with 15 bases in between. The whole variable domain, remainder taken from reference TRBV5-1 and TRBJ2-5, is KAGVTQTPRYLIKTRGQQVTLSCSPISGHRSVSWYQQTPGQGLQFLFEYFSETQRNKGNFPGRFSGRQFSNSRSEMNVSTLELGDSALYLCASSLKLGFGETQYFGPGTRLLVL.

This clonotype was counted between two and nine times. The rearrangement links TRBV20-1 to TRBJ1-1; D remains unclear. V was clipped by 1 base and J by 1 base, with 7 bases between them. This CDR3 has 13 amino acids. Germline V gene sequence: CDR1 DFQATT, CDR2 SNEGSKA (reference sequence). In nucleotides, the CDR3 is TGCAGTGCTAGAGTTTCAGGGAACACTGAAGCTTTCTTT. Its translation is CSARVSGNTEAFF.

CDR3 nucleotides: TGCAGTGCTAGAGATGGTGACGGGGAATGGGGGCAGCCCCAGCATTTT. Protein product: CSARDGDGEWGQPQHF. The chain recombines TRBV20-1 with TRBJ1-5; D is possibly TRBD1 (5 bases). The CDR3 sequence is 16 residues long. Germline-derived CDR1 and CDR2 are DFQATT and SNEGSKA (reference sequence). V was pared by 0 bases and J by 7 bases, with 19 bases between.

The V and J genes are TRBV6-6 and TRBJ1-4, with TRBD1 as a possible D gene (5 bases). This CDR3 comprises 16 residues. Germline V gene sequence: CDR1 MNHNY, CDR2 SVGAGI (reference sequence). Trimming removed 4 bases at V and 1 base at J, with 13 bases between. The CDR3 nucleotides are TGTGCCAGCAGTTGGGTCACGGGGGGAACTAATGAAAAACTGTTTTTT. The encoded protein is CASSWVTGGTNEKLFF.

The chain recombines TRBV5-4 with TRBJ1-1, with a tentative D call TRBD1 (5 bases). This CDR3 comprises 15 residues. The germline gives CDR1 SGHNT, CDR2 YYREEE (reference sequence). Between the trimmed V and J ends, which lost 3 bases and 6 bases, there was a span of 18 bases. The CDR3 DNA reads as TGTGCCAGCAGCTCCGGCGGGGGAGGGGCGGCTGAAGCTTTCTTT. This gives the protein CASSSGGGGAAEAFF.

This clonotype occurred a few times. J is TRBJ1-2 and V is TRBV12-3 or TRBV12-4, with D hard to call. The CDR3 totals 14 residues. V was cut by 5 bases and J by 3 bases, with 13 bases left in between. Written as DNA, the CDR3 is TGTGCCAGCAGTCCAAACACCGGGGACTATGGCTACACCTTC. This gives the protein CASSPNTGDYGYTF.

The V call is TRBV5-6, the J call TRBJ2-7; 14 bases fit TRBD2. Losses at the gene ends were 3 bases for V and 7 bases for J; bases not matched to a gene: 9. Germline values: CDR1 SGHDT, CDR2 YYEEEE. The CDR3 is 16 amino acids. The CDR3 sequence: CASSWTSGGTYNEQYF. As DNA, the CDR3 is TGTGCCAGCAGCTGGACTAGCGGGGGGACATACAATGAGCAGTACTTC.

The gene calls are TRBV12-3 or TRBV12-4 and TRBJ2-1, with 11 bases fitting TRBD2. The ends lost 5 bases at V and 5 bases at J; junction bases unmatched: 8. The CDR3 loop spans 16 amino acids. The CDR3 DNA sequence: TGTGCCAGCAGTAGCGCGGGACTAGCGGCAAACAATGAGCAGTTCTTC. Translation gives CASSSAGLAANNEQFF.